This T cell receptor beta chain was profiled in a study of T cells in localized non-small cell lung cancer (dated by TCRdb to the early 2020s). The study in broad terms: T cell repertoires of fewer than 250 early-stage NSCLC patients were analyzed, with tumors being compared against uninvolved tumor-adjacent lungs. The cohort comprised 236 treatment-naïve NSCLC patients with resected, localized lung tumors. The mean age of the NSCLC patients was 60 to 85 years, with 120 to 150 men and around 100 women. What the authors observed across the whole study: A median of around 57 of the top 100 tumor clones turned up in the paired uninvolved adjacent lung, and approximately 30 of those clones also ranked among the top 100 of that same adjacent lung. Higher blood T cell density associated with longer overall survival, while higher adjacent-lung clonality associated with shorter survival. Uninvolved tumor-adjacent lung showed the highest T cell clonality, higher than tumor, which suggests more focused antigenic responses in the uninvolved tumor-adjacent lung. Because multi-region tumor sequencing was not done, intratumor heterogeneity could not be ruled out. Because the study design was exploratory, TCR variables were selected using unadjusted p-values without false-discovery rate correction.

At diagnosis, peripheral blood, uninvolved tumor-adjacent lung and tumor were collected and were preserved as a mix of fresh-frozen and FFPE material. For TCR repertoire profiling, blood samples were analyzed as peripheral blood mononuclear cells. Relative to germline, V is 4 bases shorter and J is 3 bases shorter, with 16 bases between their ends. The CDR3 numbers 15 residues from cysteine through phenylalanine. CDR3 DNA is the only sequence kept; it has 45 bases, read in frame from the first base. CDR1 and CDR2, looked up from the germline V gene (reference sequence), are SGHNT and YYREEE. Points on this clone: This clone's antigen is unknown. The input lacks base qualities; no much larger clone sits a single base away.

The immunoSEQ Assay was used to sequence TCR beta CDR3 regions from DNA. In the authors' own workflow: T cell density was computed as TCR beta template counts normalized to usable DNA estimated by amplifying housekeeping genes. Richness was estimated with the preseqR package, extrapolating to 400,000 templates for PBMC samples and 120,000 templates for tissue samples. Clonality was defined as one minus Pielou's evenness. Differential abundance testing on productive amino-acid clonotypes, with a minimum total count of 5 and an alpha of 0.1, was used to identify tissue-enriched TCRs. The Jaccard Index and the Morisita Overlap Index were used to measure repertoire overlap between compartments. GLIPH clustered TCR beta CDR3s with public tetramer-defined viral CDR3s; viral motifs required at least three viral sequences plus V-gene enrichment. As stored in TCRdb, this immuneACCESS dataset retains in-frame rearrangements with V and J assigned. A fraction of the clones does not appear; measured against another copy, unresolved V genes explain less than half of the discrepancy, and the remainder lacks a known reason. V, J and clone size were drawn from that table, and D and trimming were deduced from the DNA. Within this sample are about 59,000 clones, with roughly 90% of them counted one time only. In total, the top ten clones hold about 20% of the sample.

The V and J genes are TRBV5-4 and TRBJ2-5, with the D segment identity uncertain. The clonotype comes from a man aged 35 to 69 with stage I squamous cell lung carcinoma. This sample comprised peripheral blood, obtained before any cancer treatment. CDR3 loop: CASSTQLGLEETQYF. In nucleotide form, the sequence is TGTGCCAGCAGCACCCAGCTAGGGCTCGAAGAGACCCAGTACTTC.